Here is one TCR beta chain with its context. The data derive from a study of T cell clones after liver transplantation. Assay: immunoSEQ multiplex PCR; the TCRdb copy retains only in-frame clones and omits some. This table has approximately 50,000 clones, 55% to 85% appearing once. The CDR3 is 14 amino acids. Between the trimmed V and J ends, which lost 0 bases and 6 bases, there was a span of 14 bases. Germline values: CDR1 GTSNPN, CDR2 SVGIG (reference sequence). This specimen consisted of CD4+ T cells from blood, obtained about 56 months after liver transplant. V is TRBV30 and J is TRBJ1-2; possible D gene TRBD1, 5 bases. This clonotype was obtained from a human patient who received a liver transplant. Some T cells could come from the graft donor. In nucleotides, the CDR3 is TGTGCCTGGAGTGTAGCCAGGGTAGCCCATGGCTACACCTTC. It is translated as CAWSVARVAHGYTF.